This TCR beta chain was found in a study of blood T cell repertoires in COVID-19. For the study at large: COVID-19 samples, acute and convalescent, were from the United States, Italy and Spain. The cDNA or gDNA used as material had been derived from T cells, B-cell-depleted T cells, or PBMCs.

The germline CDR1 and CDR2 sequences are SGHRS and YFSETQ. Trimming removed 4 bases at V and 0 bases at J, with 11 bases between. This CDR3 has 14 residues. Authors' methods: Researchers report that nucleated cell counts were estimated from reference gene primer amplification. The method was immunoSEQ multiplex PCR; TCRdb's version includes in-frame clones alone and lacks a portion of them. For V, J and clone size, that table is used; D and trimming come from the DNA. The sample includes approximately 170,000 clones, 89% seen only once; the top ten take 1.5% to 2%. The sample taken for sequencing was peripheral blood. This receptor was obtained from a man in his late teens or twenties who had recovered from COVID-19. The rearrangement joins TRBV5-1 to TRBJ2-7; D is ambiguous. The CDR3 DNA follows: TGCGCCAGCAGCCAAGACAAGCCCTCCTACGAGCAGTACTTC. Translating it yields CASSQDKPSYEQYF.